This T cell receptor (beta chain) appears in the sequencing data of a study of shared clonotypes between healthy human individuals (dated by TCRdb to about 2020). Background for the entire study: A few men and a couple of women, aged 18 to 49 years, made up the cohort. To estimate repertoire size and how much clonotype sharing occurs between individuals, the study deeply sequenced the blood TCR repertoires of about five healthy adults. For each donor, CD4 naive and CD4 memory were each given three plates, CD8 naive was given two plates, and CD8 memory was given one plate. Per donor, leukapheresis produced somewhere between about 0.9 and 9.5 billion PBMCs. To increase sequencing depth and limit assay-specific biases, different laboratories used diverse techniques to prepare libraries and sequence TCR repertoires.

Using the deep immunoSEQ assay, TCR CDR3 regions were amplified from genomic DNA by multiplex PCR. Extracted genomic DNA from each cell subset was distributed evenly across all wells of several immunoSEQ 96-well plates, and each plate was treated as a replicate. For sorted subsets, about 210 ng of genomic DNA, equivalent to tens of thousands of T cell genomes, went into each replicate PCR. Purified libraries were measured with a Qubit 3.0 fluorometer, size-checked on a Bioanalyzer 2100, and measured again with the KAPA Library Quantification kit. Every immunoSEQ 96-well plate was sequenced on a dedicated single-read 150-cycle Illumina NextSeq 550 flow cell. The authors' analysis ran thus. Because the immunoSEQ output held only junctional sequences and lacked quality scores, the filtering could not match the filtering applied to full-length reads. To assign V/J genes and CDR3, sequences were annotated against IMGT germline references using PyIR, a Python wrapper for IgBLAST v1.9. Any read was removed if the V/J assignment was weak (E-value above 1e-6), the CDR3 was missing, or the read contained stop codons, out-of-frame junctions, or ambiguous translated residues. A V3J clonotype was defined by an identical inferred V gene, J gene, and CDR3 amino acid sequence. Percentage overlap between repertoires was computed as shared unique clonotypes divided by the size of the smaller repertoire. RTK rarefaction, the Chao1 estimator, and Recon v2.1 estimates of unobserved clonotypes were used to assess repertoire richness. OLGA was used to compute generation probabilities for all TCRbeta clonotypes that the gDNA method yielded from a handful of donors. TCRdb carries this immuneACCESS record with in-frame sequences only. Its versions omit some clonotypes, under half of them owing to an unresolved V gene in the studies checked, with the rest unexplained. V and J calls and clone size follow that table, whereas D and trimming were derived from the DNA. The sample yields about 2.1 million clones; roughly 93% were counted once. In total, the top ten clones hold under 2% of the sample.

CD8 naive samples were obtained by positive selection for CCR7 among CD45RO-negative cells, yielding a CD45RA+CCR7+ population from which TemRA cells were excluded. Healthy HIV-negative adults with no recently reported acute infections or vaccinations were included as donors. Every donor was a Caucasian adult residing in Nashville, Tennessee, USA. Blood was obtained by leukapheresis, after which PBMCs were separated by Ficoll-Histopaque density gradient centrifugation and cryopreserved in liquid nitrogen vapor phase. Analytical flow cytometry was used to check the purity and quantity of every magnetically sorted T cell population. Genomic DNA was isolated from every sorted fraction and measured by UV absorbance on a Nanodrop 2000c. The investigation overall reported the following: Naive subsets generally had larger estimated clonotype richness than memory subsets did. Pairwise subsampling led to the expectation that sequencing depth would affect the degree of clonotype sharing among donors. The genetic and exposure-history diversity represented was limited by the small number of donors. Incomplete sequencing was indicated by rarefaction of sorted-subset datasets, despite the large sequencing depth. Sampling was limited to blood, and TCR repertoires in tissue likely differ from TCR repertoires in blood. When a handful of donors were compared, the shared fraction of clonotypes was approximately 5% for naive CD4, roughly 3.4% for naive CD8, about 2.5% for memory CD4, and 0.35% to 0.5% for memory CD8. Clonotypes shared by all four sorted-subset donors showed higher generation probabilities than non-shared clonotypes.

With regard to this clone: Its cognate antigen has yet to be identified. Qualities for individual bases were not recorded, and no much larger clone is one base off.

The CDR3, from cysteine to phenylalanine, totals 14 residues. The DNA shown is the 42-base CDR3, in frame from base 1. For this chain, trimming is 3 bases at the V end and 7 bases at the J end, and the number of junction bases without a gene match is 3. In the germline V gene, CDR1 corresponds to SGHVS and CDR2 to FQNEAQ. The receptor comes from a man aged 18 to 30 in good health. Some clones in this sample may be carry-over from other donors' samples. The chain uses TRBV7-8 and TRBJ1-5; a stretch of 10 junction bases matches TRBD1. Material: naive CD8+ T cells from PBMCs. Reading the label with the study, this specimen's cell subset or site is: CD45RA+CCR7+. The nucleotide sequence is TGTGCCAGCAGCTTGACAGGGGGCTGGCAGCCCCAGCATTTT. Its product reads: CASSLTGGWQPQHF.